The present T cell receptor beta chain was sequenced within a study of cytomegalovirus exposure and HLA in healthy donors. Study conclusions and caveats: In a later analysis, a missense DCLRE1C variant was linked to TCR beta V- and J-gene trimming.

This PCR relied on a set of 60 Vbeta primers and 13 Jbeta primers. The protocol was immunoSEQ multiplex PCR, while the TCRdb copy is restricted to in-frame clones and leaves out a portion. The sample contains 100,000 to 150,000 clones, around 75% of which appear only once. The CDR3 has 15 residues. Trimming at V came to 3 bases and at J to 0 bases, leaving 2 bases not matched to a gene. Germline CDR1 and CDR2: SGHAT and FQNNGV. For this clone: The antigen is undetermined.

The chain is built from TRBV11-2 and TRBJ2-7, with 10 positions matching TRBD2. Specimen: PBMCs. The TCR was taken from a woman between 50 and 59 years old in good health and CMV-seropositive. In DNA form, the CDR3 reads TGTGCCAGCAGCTTCGGACTAGCGGACTCCTACGAGCAGTACTTC. Translated, it gives CASSFGLADSYEQYF.